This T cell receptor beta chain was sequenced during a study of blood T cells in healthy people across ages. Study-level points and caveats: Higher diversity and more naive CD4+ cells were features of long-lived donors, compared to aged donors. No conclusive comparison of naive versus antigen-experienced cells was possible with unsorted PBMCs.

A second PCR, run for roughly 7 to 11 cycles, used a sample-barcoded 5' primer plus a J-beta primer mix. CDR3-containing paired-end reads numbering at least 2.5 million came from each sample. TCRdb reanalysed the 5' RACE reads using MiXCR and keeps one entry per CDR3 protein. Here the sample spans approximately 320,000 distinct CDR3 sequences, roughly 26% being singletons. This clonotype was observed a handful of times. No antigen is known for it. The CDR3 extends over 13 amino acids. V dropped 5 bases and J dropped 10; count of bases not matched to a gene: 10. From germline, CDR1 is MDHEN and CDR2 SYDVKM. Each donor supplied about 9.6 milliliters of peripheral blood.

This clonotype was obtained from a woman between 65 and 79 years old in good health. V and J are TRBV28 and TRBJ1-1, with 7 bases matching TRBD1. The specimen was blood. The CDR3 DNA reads TGTGCCAGCAGTGAGACAGGGCCAGAGGTAGCTTTCTTT. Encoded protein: CASSETGPEVAFF.